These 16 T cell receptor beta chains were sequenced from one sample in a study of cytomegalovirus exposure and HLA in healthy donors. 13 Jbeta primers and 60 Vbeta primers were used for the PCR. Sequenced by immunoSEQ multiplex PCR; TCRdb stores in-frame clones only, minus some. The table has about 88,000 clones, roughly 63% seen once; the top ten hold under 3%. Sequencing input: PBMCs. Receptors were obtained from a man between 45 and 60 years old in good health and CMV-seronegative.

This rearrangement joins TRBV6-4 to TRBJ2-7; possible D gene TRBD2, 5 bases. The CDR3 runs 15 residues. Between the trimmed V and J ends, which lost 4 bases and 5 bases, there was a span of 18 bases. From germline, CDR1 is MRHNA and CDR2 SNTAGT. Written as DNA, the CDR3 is TGTGCCAGCAGTGCCGGTACTAGGAGTAAAGACGAGCAGTACGTC. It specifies CASSAGTRSKDEQYV.

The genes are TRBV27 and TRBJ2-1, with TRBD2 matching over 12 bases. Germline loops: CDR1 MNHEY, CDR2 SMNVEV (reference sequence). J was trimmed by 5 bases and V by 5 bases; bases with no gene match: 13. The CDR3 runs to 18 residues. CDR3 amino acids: CASSPHPTSGRDHNEQFF. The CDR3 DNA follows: TGTGCCAGCAGTCCACACCCGACTAGCGGGAGAGACCACAATGAGCAGTTCTTC.

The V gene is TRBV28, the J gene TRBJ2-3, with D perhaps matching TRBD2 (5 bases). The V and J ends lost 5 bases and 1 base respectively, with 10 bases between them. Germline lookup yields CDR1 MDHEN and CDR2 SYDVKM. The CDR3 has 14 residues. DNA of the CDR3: TGTGCCAGCAGTCCCCTCGGGGGCACAGATACGCAGTATTTT. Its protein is CASSPLGGTDTQYF.

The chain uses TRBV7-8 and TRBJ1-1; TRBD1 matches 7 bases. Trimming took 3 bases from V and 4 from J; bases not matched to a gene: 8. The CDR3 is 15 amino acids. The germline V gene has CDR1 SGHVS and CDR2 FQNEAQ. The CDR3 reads CASSFRQGEGTEAFF. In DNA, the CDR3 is TGTGCCAGCAGCTTCCGACAGGGAGAGGGCACTGAAGCTTTCTTT.

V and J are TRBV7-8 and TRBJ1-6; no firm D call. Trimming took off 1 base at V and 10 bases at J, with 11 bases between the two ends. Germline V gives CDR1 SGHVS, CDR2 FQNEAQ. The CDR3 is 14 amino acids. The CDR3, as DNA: TGTGCCAGCAGCTTAGAGAAGGGAGGATCACCCCTCCACTTT. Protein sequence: CASSLEKGGSPLHF.

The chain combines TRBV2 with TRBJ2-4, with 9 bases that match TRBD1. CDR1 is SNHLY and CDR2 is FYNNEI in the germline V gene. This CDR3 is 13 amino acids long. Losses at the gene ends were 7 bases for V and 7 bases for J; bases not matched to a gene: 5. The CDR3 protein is CASNRDRGNIQYF. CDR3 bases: TGTGCCAGCAATAGAGACAGGGGGAACATTCAGTACTTC.

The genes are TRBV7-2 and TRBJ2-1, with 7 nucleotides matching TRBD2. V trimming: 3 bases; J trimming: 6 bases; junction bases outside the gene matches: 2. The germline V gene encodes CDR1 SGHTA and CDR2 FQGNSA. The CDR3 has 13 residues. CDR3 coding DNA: TGTGCCAGCAGCTTTAGGACTAGCAATGAGCAGTTCTTC. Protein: CASSFRTSNEQFF.

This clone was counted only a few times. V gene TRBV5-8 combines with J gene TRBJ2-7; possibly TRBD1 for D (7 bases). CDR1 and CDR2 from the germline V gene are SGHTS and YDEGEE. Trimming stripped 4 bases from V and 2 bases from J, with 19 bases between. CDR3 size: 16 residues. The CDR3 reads CASSTRQGGIPYEQYF. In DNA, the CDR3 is TGTGCCAGCAGCACCCGACAGGGAGGTATTCCCTACGAGCAGTACTTC.

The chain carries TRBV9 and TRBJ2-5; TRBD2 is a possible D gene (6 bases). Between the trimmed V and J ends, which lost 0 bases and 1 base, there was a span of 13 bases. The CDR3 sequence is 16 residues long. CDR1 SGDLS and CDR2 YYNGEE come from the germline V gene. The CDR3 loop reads CASSVGGSGLQETQYF. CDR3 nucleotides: TGTGCCAGCAGCGTAGGGGGTAGCGGACTCCAAGAGACCCAGTACTTC.

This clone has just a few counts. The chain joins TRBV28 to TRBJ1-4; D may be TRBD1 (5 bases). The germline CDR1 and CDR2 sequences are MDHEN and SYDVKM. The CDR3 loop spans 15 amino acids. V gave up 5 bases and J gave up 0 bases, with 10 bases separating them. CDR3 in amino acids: CASSLTGTTNEKLFF. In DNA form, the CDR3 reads TGTGCCAGCAGTCTAACAGGCACAACTAATGAAAAACTGTTTTTT.

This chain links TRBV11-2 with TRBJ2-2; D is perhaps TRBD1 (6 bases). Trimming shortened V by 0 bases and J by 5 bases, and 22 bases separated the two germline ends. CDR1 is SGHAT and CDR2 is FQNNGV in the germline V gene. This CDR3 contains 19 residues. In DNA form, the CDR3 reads TGTGCCAGCAGCTTAGAGGGGGCTAGCTACCCACTATCTACCGGGGAGCTGTTTTTT. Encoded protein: CASSLEGASYPLSTGELFF.

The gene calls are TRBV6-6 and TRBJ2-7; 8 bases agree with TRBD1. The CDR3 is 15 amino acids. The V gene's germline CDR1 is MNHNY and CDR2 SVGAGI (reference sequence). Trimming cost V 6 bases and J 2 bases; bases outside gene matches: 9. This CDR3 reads CASRSTGTGTYEQYF. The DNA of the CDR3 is TGTGCCAGCAGGTCCACCGGGACAGGAACCTACGAGCAGTACTTC.

CDR3 sequence (DNA): TGCGCCAGCAGGACGGCAAGCGGCTCTGCTAACACCATATATTTT. Translated: CASRTASGSANTIYF. This chain joins TRBV5-1 and TRBJ1-3, with D hard to call. V lost 5 bases and J lost 7, with 19 bases in between. Looked up from germline, CDR1 is SGHRS and CDR2 is YFSETQ. This CDR3 region has 15 residues.

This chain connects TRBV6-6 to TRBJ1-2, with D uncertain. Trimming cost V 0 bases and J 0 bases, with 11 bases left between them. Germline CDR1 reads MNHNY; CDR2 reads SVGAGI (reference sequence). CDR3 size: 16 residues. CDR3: CASSYSPGPANYGYTF. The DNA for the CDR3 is TGTGCCAGCAGTTACTCGCCGGGTCCAGCTAACTATGGCTACACCTTC.

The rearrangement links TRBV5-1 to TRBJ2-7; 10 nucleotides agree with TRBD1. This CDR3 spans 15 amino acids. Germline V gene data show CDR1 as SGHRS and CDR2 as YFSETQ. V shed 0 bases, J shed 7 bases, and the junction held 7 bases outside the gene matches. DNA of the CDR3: TGCGCCAGCAGCTTGGAGGTGACAGGGGGCATGGAGCAGTACTTC. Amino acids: CASSLEVTGGMEQYF.

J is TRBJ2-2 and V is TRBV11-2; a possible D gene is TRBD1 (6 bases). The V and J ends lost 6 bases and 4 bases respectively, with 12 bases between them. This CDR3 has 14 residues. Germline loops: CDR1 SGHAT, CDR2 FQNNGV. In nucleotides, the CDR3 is TGTGCCAGCAGTTCTATCAGGGGCACCGGGGAGCTGTTTTTT. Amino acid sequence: CASSSIRGTGELFF.